This TCR beta chain was recorded in a study of blood T cell repertoires in COVID-19. Per the authors' pipeline: Counts of nucleated cells, estimated from reference gene primer amplification, were obtained. Generated by immunoSEQ multiplex PCR, the TCRdb table keeps only in-frame clones and is missing some. V and J calls and clone size are those listed in that table; D and trimming were worked out from the DNA. This table holds over 130,000 clones, roughly 80% found once. This clone occurred a few times. The clonotype was recovered from a man between 50 and 59 years old with acute or convalescent COVID-19. Sequencing was carried out using peripheral blood.

CDR3: CASSRSGSHYGYTF. The CDR3 nucleotides read TGTGCCAGCAGTCGATCCGGGAGCCACTATGGCTACACCTTC. This rearrangement joins TRBV7-8 to TRBJ1-2; D call uncertain. V lost 6 bases, J lost 3 bases, and 14 bases lay in between. Germline CDR1 and CDR2: SGHVS and FQNEAQ. There are 14 residues in the CDR3.